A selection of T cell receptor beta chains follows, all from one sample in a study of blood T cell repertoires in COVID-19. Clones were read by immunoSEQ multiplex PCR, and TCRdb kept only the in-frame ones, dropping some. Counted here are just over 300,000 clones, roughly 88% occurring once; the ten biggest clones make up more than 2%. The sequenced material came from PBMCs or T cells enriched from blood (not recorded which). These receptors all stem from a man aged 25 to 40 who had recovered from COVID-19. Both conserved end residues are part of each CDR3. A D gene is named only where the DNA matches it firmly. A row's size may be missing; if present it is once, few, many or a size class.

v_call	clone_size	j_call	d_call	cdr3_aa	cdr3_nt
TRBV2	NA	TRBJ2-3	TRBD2	CASGPSGGATDTQYF	TGTGCCAGCGGACCTAGCGGGGGGGCAACAGATACGCAGTATTTT
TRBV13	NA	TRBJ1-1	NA	CASSAQTAMNTEAFF	TGTGCCAGCAGCGCACAGACAGCAATGAACACTGAAGCTTTCTTT
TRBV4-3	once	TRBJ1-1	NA	CASSQDPGNTEAFF	TGCGCCAGCAGCCAAGATCCCGGGAACACTGAAGCTTTCTTT
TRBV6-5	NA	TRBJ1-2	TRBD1	CASSLDRGIGYTF	TGTGCCAGCAGTCTGGACAGGGGTATCGGCTACACCTTC
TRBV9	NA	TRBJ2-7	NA	CASSVEGETYEQYF	TGTGCCAGCAGCGTAGAGGGGGAGACCTACGAGCAGTACTTC
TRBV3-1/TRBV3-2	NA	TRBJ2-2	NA	CASSPKRTPGELFF	TGTGCCAGCAGCCCGAAGAGAACTCCCGGGGAGCTGTTTTTT
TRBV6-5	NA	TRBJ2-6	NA	CASSYGGHSGANVLTF	TGTGCCAGCAGTTACGGCGGCCACTCTGGGGCCAACGTCCTGACTTTC
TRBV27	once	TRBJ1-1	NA	CASSLGTWGNTEAFF	TGTGCCAGCAGTTTAGGGACTTGGGGTAACACTGAAGCTTTCTTT
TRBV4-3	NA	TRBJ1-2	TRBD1	CASSQVVQGFHGYTF	TGCGCCAGCAGCCAAGTGGTACAGGGGTTTCATGGCTACACCTTC
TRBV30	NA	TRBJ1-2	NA	CAWRKGKGGYTF	TGTGCCTGGAGGAAGGGGAAGGGTGGCTACACCTTC
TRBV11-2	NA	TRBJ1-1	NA	CASSQTGTRDAFF	TGTGCCAGCAGCCAGACAGGAACTAGAGACGCTTTCTTT
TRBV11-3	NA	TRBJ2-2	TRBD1	CASSLGQGVTGELFF	TGTGCCAGCAGCTTGGGACAGGGAGTCACCGGGGAGCTGTTTTTT
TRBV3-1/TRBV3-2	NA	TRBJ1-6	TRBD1	CASSLRTGLNGSPLHF	TGTGCCAGCAGCCTCCGGACAGGGTTAAATGGTTCACCCCTCCACTTT
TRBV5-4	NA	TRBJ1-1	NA	CASSLRQNTEAFF	TGTGCCAGCAGCTTGAGACAAAACACTGAAGCTTTCTTT
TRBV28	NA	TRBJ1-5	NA	CAINSLGGIGNQPQHF	TGTGCCATCAACTCACTGGGGGGAATTGGCAATCAGCCCCAGCATTTT
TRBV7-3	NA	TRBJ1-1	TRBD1	CASSHPGTAAFF	TGTGCCAGCAGCCATCCCGGGACAGCGGCTTTCTTT
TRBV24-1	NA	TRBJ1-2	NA	CATSNRLDGYTF	TGTGCCACCAGTAACAGATTGGATGGCTACACCTTC
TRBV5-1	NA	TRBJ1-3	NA	CASSRTLDGNTIYF	TGCGCCAGCAGCCGGACTCTAGATGGAAACACCATATATTTT
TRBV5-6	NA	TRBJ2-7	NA	CASSPGGSYEQYF	TGTGCCAGCAGCCCGGGTGGCTCCTACGAGCAGTACTTC